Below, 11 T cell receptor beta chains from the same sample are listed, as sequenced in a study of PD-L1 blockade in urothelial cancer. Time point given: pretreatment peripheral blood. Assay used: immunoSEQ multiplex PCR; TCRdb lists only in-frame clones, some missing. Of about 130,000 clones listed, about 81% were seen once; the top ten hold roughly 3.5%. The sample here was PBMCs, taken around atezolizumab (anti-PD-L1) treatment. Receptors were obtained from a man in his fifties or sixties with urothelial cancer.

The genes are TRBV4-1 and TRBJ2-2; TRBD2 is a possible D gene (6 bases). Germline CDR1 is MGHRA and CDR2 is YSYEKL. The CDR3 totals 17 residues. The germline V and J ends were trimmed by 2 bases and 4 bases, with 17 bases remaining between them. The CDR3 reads CASSQTGLYGGTGELFF. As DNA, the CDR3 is TGCGCCAGCAGCCAAACGGGACTTTACGGGGGCACCGGGGAGCTGTTTTTT.

Written as DNA, the CDR3 is TGTGCCAGCCTTACAGGGGATATGGAAGCTTTCTTT. Its translation is CASLTGDMEAFF. The chain is built from TRBV28 and TRBJ1-1; the match to TRBD1 covers 7 bases. CDR3 size: 12 residues. Unmatched junction bases numbered 8, after V lost 8 bases and J lost 8 bases. Per germline, CDR1 MDHEN and CDR2 SYDVKM.

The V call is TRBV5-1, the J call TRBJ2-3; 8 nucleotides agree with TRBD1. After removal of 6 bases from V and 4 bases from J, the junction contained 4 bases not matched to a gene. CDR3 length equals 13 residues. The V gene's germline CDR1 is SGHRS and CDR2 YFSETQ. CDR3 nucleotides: TGCGCCAGCACAACACAGGGGGCAGATACGCAGTATTTT. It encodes CASTTQGADTQYF.

The chain's CDR3 is CASSLDPGLAGATDTQYF. In DNA, the CDR3 is TGTGCCAGCAGCTTAGATCCGGGACTAGCGGGAGCCACAGATACGCAGTATTTT. The V and J genes are TRBV7-2 and TRBJ2-3, with 14 bases matching TRBD2. The CDR3 extends over 18 amino acids. Germline values: CDR1 SGHTA, CDR2 FQGNSA. J was trimmed by 2 bases and V by 1 base; bases with no gene match: 5. Full variable domain (outside the CDR3, taken from reference TRBV7-2 and TRBJ2-3): GAGVSQSPSNKVTEKGKDVELRCDPISGHTALYWYRQSLGQGLEFLIYFQGNSAPDKSGLPSDRFSAERTGGSVSTLTIQRTQQEDSAVYLCASSLDPGLAGATDTQYFGPGTRLTVL.

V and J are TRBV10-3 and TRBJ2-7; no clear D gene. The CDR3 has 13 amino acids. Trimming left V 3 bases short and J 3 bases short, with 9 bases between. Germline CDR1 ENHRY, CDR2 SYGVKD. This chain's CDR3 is CAISEISGYEQYF. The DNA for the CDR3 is TGTGCCATCAGTGAAATATCGGGCTACGAGCAGTACTTC.

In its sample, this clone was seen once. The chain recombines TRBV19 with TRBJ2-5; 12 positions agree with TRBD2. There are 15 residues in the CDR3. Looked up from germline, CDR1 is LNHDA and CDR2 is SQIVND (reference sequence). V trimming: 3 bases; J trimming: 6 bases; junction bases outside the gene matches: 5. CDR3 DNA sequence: TGTGCCAGTAGTATTGGGACTAGCGGGCTTCAGACCCAGTACTTC. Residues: CASSIGTSGLQTQYF.

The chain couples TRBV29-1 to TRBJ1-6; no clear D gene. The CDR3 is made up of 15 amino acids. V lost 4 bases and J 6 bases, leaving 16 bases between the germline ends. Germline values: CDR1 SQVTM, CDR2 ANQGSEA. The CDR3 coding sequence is TGCAGCGTTGCTGCGGACTCAACGCTTAATTCACCCCTCCACTTT. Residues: CSVAADSTLNSPLHF.

The CDR3 DNA sequence: TGTGCCAGCAGTTTAGCGGGGCTTAGCTCCTACGAGCAGTACTTC. The encoded protein is CASSLAGLSSYEQYF. The genes are TRBV27 and TRBJ2-7; D perhaps matches TRBD2 (6 bases). The germline V gene encodes CDR1 MNHEY and CDR2 SMNVEV (reference sequence). The CDR3 extends over 15 amino acids. The V and J ends lost 2 bases and 0 bases respectively, with 11 bases between them.

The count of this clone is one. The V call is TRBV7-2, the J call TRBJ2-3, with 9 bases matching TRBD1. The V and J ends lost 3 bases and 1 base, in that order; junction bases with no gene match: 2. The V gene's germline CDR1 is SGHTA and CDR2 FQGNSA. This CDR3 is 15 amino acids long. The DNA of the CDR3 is TGTGCCAGCAGCTTGGACAGGGGTCGCACAGATACGCAGTATTTT. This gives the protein CASSLDRGRTDTQYF.

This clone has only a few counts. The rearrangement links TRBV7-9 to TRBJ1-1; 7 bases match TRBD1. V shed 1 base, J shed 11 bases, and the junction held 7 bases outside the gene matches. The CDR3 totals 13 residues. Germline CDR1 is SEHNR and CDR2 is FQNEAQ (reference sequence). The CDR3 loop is CASSLGQGNDAFF. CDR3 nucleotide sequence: TGTGCCAGCAGCTTAGGACAGGGAAATGATGCTTTCTTT.

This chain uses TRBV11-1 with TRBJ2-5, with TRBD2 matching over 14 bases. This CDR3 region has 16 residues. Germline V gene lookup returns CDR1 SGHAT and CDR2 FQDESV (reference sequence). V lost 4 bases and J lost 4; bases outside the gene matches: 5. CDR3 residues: CASSSSTSGRVETQYF. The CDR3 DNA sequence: TGTGCCAGCAGCTCCTCGACTAGCGGGAGGGTAGAGACCCAGTACTTC.